The subject of this entry is one T cell receptor beta chain. Its antigen is unidentified. Sequencing used immunoSEQ multiplex PCR; TCRdb keeps in-frame clones, though not all of them. This table holds under 150,000 clones, around 89% found once. This sample stems from a study of T cell responses to AZD1222 COVID-19 vaccine. Whole-study results and caveats: Seropositive status at baseline applied to only six AZD1222 recipients.

V trimming: 4 bases; J trimming: 4 bases; junction bases outside the gene matches: 11. Germline values: CDR1 SGHTA, CDR2 FQGTGA. The CDR3 runs to 16 residues. The sequence derives from an adult in good health. The sequences come from peripheral blood, collected on day 0 of MenACWY control vaccination. The V and J genes are TRBV7-3 and TRBJ2-3, with 7 bases that match TRBD2. The CDR3 loop is CASSSRKTSFADTQYF. DNA for the CDR3: TGTGCCAGCAGCTCCAGGAAGACTAGCTTTGCAGATACGCAGTATTTT.